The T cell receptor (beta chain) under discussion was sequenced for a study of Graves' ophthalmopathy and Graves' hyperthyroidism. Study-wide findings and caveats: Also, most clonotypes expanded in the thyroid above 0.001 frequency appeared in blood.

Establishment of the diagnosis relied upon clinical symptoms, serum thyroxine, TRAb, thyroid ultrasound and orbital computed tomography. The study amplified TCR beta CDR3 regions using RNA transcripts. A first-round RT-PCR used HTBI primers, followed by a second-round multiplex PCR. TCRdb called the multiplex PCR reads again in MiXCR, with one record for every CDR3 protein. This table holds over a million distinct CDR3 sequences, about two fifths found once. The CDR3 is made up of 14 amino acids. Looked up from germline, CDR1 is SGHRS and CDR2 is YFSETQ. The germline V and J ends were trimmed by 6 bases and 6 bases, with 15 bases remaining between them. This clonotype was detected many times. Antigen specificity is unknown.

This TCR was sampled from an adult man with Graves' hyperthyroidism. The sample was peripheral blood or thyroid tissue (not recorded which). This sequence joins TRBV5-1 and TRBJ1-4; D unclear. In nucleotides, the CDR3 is TGCGCCAGCAACACGGGAAGTGTAGATGAAAAACTGTTTTTT. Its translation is CASNTGSVDEKLFF.